This T cell receptor (beta chain) was profiled in a study of shared clonotypes between healthy human individuals (dated by TCRdb to the early 2020s). Some background on the complete study: The cohort included a few men and two women between 18 and 49 years of age. For each donor, three plates each were used for CD4 naive and CD4 memory, two plates were used for CD8 naive, and one plate was used for CD8 memory. Blood TCR repertoires of five healthy adults were deeply sequenced to estimate repertoire size and the extent of clonotype sharing between individuals. Between about 0.85 and 10 billion PBMCs per donor were obtained by leukapheresis. To increase sequencing depth and limit assay-specific biases, different laboratories used diverse techniques to prepare libraries and sequence TCR repertoires.

CD8 naive samples consisted of CD45RO-negative cells that were positively selected for CCR7, yielding a CD45RA+CCR7+ population without TemRA cells. The donors were healthy, HIV-negative adults with no recently reported acute infections or vaccinations. Only Caucasian adults living in Nashville, Tennessee, USA were represented among the donors. Blood was obtained by leukapheresis, after which PBMCs were separated by Ficoll-Histopaque density gradient centrifugation and cryopreserved in liquid nitrogen vapor phase. Analytical flow cytometry was used to check the purity and quantity of every magnetically sorted T cell population. Genomic DNA was isolated from every sorted fraction and measured by UV absorbance on a Nanodrop 2000c. This clone was recorded once. Its cognate antigen has yet to be identified. The record has no base qualities; no much larger clone is one base away. Using the deep immunoSEQ assay, TCR CDR3 regions were amplified from genomic DNA by multiplex PCR. Extracted genomic DNA from each cell subset was distributed evenly across all wells of several immunoSEQ 96-well plates, and each plate was treated as a replicate. For sorted subsets, each replicate PCR was loaded with approximately 190 ng genomic DNA, equivalent to about 33,000 T cell genomes. The purified libraries were quantified using a Qubit 3.0 fluorometer, sized with a Bioanalyzer 2100, and then quantified again using the KAPA Library Quantification kit. Every immunoSEQ 96-well plate was sequenced on a separate single-read 150-cycle Illumina NextSeq 550 flow cell. The source study handled its data this way. The immunoSEQ output contained only junctional sequences without quality scores, so filtering could not match that applied to full-length reads. To assign V/J genes and CDR3, sequences were annotated against IMGT germline references using PyIR, a Python wrapper for IgBLAST v1.9. Any read was removed if the V/J assignment was weak (E-value above 1e-6), the CDR3 was missing, or the read contained stop codons, out-of-frame junctions, or ambiguous translated residues. V3J clonotypes were defined as sequences sharing the same inferred V gene, J gene, and CDR3 amino acid sequence. The percentage overlap between two repertoires was calculated by dividing the number of shared unique clonotypes by the size of the smaller repertoire. RTK rarefaction, the Chao1 estimator, and Recon v2.1 estimates of unobserved clonotypes were used to assess repertoire richness. For all TCRbeta clonotypes obtained by the gDNA method from a handful of donors, generation probabilities were computed with OLGA. TCRdb stores this immuneACCESS table with in-frame sequences only. Part of the clones is absent; in the studies checked, under half of the shortfall reflects unresolved V genes, and no reason is known for the rest. Clonal size and the V and J genes are those of that table, whereas D and trimming came from the DNA. The sample profile shows some 800,000 clones; 92% of them were found once. Clones ranked in the top ten supply nearly 25% of the sample.

Study-level results and caveats: Rarefaction of sorted-subset datasets indicated incomplete sequencing despite the large sequencing depth. Naive subsets generally had larger estimated clonotype richness than memory subsets. When several donors were compared, the shared fraction of clonotypes was about 5% for naive CD4, 3.5% for naive CD8, 2.3% for memory CD4, and 0.4% for memory CD8. Because the study included only a small number of donors, the genetic and exposure-history diversity represented was limited. Sampling was restricted to blood, and TCR repertoires in tissues likely differ from the TCR repertoires found in blood. Pairwise subsampling led to the expectation that sequencing depth would affect the degree of clonotype sharing among donors. Compared with non-shared clonotypes, the clonotypes found in all four sorted-subset donors had higher generation probabilities.

This sequence was found in a man aged 30 to 39 in good health. Sequencing was performed on naive CD8+ T cells sorted from blood. What the cell subset or site label conveys for this sample: CD45RA+CCR7+.

In nucleotides, the sequence is TGTGCCAGCAGCTCTGGACAGGGGCGCTCCTATGGCTACACCTTC. Translated, this is CASSSGQGRSYGYTF. The chain is assembled from TRBV13 and TRBJ1-2; 9 junctional bases match TRBD1. The CDR3, cysteine through phenylalanine, is 15 amino acids long. The CDR3 DNA has 45 bases and is translated from base 1. Germline trimming: 4 bases from V, 4 bases from J; junction bases outside gene matches: 7. As encoded in the germline V gene (reference sequence), CDR1 is PRHDT while CDR2 is FYEKMQ.